This paragraph covers one T cell receptor (beta chain) sequence. Its antigen is as yet unknown. Assaying covered roughly 92,000 TCR templates per sample. Produced via immunoSEQ multiplex PCR; TCRdb's table is partial and in-frame only. The profile shows roughly 110,000 clones, around 93% of them singletons. The CDR3 extends over 15 amino acids. CDR1 and CDR2 from the germline V gene are SGHVS and FQNEAQ. Trimming cost V 11 bases and J 0 bases; bases outside gene matches: 5. The sample originates from a study of siplizumab effects on memory and regulatory T cells. Study-level results: The study did not confirm that proliferating Tregs from siplizumab cultures were suppressive.

The gene calls are TRBV7-8 and TRBJ1-3; 12 nucleotides match TRBD1. The sequenced sample was non-Treg CD4+ T cells sorted from blood. The sequence came from a human donor in good health. The CDR3 loop is CAGGDRGPSGNTIYF. The DNA for the CDR3 is TGTGCCGGGGGGGACAGGGGGCCCTCTGGAAACACCATATATTTT. Filled out from reference TRBV7-8 and TRBJ1-3, the complete variable domain reads GAGVSQSPRYKVAKRGQDVALRCDPISGHVSLFWYQQALGQGPEFLTYFQNEAQLDKSGLPSDRFFAERPEGSVSTLKIQRTQQEDSAVYLCAGGDRGPSGNTIYFGEGSWLTVV.